The text below deals with one T cell receptor beta chain. The data were obtained in a study of OX40 agonist ivuxolimab in advanced cancers. V lost 9 bases, J lost 9 bases, and 12 bases lay in between. The CDR3 loop spans 12 amino acids. Generated by immunoSEQ multiplex PCR, the TCRdb table keeps only in-frame clones and is missing some. The data contain tens of thousands of clones, around 90% of them singletons. The sequenced sample was CD4+ or CD8+ T cells sorted from blood, obtained in a trial of the OX40 agonist ivuxolimab. The sequence was collected from an adult with an advanced solid tumor such as melanoma, head and neck, liver or kidney cancer. The gene calls are TRBV23-1 and TRBJ1-6, with D possibly being TRBD1 (6 bases). TRBV23-1 is marked as an open reading frame, function uncertain. The chain's CDR3 is CARQGTRSPLHF. The CDR3 nucleotides read TGCGCCAGACAGGGCACGCGTTCACCCCTCCACTTT.